These 13 T cell receptor beta chains were all obtained from the same sample, sequenced in a study of blood T cell repertoires in COVID-19. TCRdb's table, derived via immunoSEQ multiplex PCR, lists solely in-frame clones and lacks some. The sample consists of around 300,000 clones, around 87% of them appearing once. The material sequenced was peripheral blood. These receptors were taken from a middle-aged woman with COVID-19, enrolled during active disease.

The chain is built from TRBV5-1 and TRBJ2-7, with D maybe TRBD1 (7 bases). CDR3 length: 14 amino acids. Trimming took off 6 bases at V and 3 bases at J, with 16 bases between the two ends. The germline V gene has CDR1 SGHRS and CDR2 YFSETQ. CDR3 in DNA: TGCGCCAGCAATGGAGGCGGGACAGTCTACGAGCAGTACTTC. The encoded protein is CASNGGGTVYEQYF.

This clone showed up just once. This CDR3 is CASSQIGQGSTDTQYF. The CDR3 nucleotides read TGTGCCAGCAGCCAAATTGGACAGGGTAGCACAGATACGCAGTATTTT. The chain is built from TRBV7-3 and TRBJ2-3; 8 bases are shared with TRBD1. Germline CDR1 is SGHTA and CDR2 is FQGTGA. V lost 5 bases and J lost 0; bases outside the gene matches: 7. This CDR3 region has 16 residues. The entire variable domain, with the rest obtained from reference TRBV7-3 and TRBJ2-3, is as follows: GAGVSQTPSNKVTEKGKYVELRCDPISGHTALYWYRQSLGQGPEFLIYFQGTGAADDSGLPNDRFFAVRPEGSVSTLKIQRTERGDSAVYLCASSQIGQGSTDTQYFGPGTRLTVL.

This clone was recorded a few times. V usage is TRBV5-8 and J usage is TRBJ1-5, with 10 positions matching TRBD1. The CDR3 consists of 15 residues. Germline-derived CDR1 and CDR2 are SGHTS and YDEGEE. The junction had 9 bases not matched to a gene; V was cut back by 4 bases and J by 8 bases. CDR3 DNA: TGTGCCAGCAGCCCTTTGACAGGGGGCCTGAAGCCCCAGCATTTT. Its protein product is CASSPLTGGLKPQHF.

V gene TRBV27 combines with J gene TRBJ2-2; 7 bases line up with TRBD1. Germline assignment: CDR1 MNHEY and CDR2 SMNVEV (reference sequence). The ends lost 4 bases at V and 0 bases at J; junction bases unmatched: 5. The CDR3 extends over 16 amino acids. CDR3: CASSSTGTANTGELFF. CDR3 in DNA: TGTGCCAGCAGTTCCACCGGGACAGCGAACACCGGGGAGCTGTTTTTT.

The V call is TRBV6-2 or TRBV6-3, the J call TRBJ1-2; no clear D gene. Germline CDR1 and CDR2: MNHEY and SVGEGT. Deletions cut 6 bases from V and 8 bases from J, with 19 bases between. The CDR3 is 14 amino acids. The CDR3, as DNA: TGTGCCAGCAGCCCCATGAACCGCGCTCCGGGCTACACCTTC. This translates into CASSPMNRAPGYTF.

The J gene is TRBJ1-4, the V gene TRBV27; D is uncertain. Germline V gene lookup returns CDR1 MNHEY and CDR2 SMNVEV (reference sequence). V shed 6 bases and J shed 6 bases, with 17 bases lying between them. This CDR3 has 15 amino acids. This chain's CDR3 is CASRVSQEVYEKLFF. DNA for the CDR3: TGTGCCAGCAGGGTCTCTCAGGAGGTTTATGAAAAACTGTTTTTT. Full variable domain (rest looked up from reference TRBV27 and TRBJ1-4): EAQVTQNPRYLITVTGKKLTVTCSQNMNHEYMSWYRQDPGLGLRQIYYSMNVEVTDKGDVPEGYKVSRKEKRNFPLILESPSPNQTSLYFCASRVSQEVYEKLFFGSGTQLSVL.

The chain is built from TRBV4-3 and TRBJ1-1; D is possibly TRBD1 (5 bases). This CDR3 has 16 residues. Germline assignment: CDR1 LGHNA and CDR2 YSLEER. V was trimmed by 0 bases and J by 3 bases, leaving 14 bases between them. In DNA, the CDR3 is TGCGCCAGCAGCCAAGATCAATGGGCGGGGGACACTGAAGCTTTCTTT. It specifies CASSQDQWAGDTEAFF.

The chain carries TRBV19 and TRBJ2-2; D perhaps matches TRBD1 (5 bases). This CDR3 spans 17 amino acids. Germline V CDR1 and CDR2: LNHDA, SQIVND (reference sequence). Trimming pared 4 bases from V and 6 bases from J, leaving 21 bases between. The CDR3 here is CASSTGVGRADAGELFF. CDR3 in DNA: TGTGCCAGTAGTACTGGGGTTGGCAGGGCGGACGCCGGGGAGCTGTTTTTT.

The chain recombines TRBV28 with TRBJ1-2; 7 nucleotides line up with TRBD1. There are 14 residues in the CDR3. Per germline, CDR1 MDHEN and CDR2 SYDVKM. J gave up 9 bases and V 3 bases, and 10 bases lay outside the gene matches. The CDR3 here is CASSFRGTAKSYTF. The CDR3 nucleotides are TGTGCCAGCAGTTTTAGGGGGACAGCCAAGAGCTACACCTTC.

The chain recombines TRBV28 with TRBJ1-1; 8 nucleotides agree with TRBD1. Germline values: CDR1 MDHEN, CDR2 SYDVKM. The CDR3 contains 17 residues. V lost 1 base, J lost 4 bases, and 11 bases stayed unmatched. The CDR3: CASSLSPARTGTTEAFF. CDR3 bases: TGTGCCAGCAGTTTATCCCCCGCCAGGACAGGGACCACTGAAGCTTTCTTT. Supplemented by reference TRBV28 and TRBJ1-1, the full variable domain reads DVKVTQSSRYLVKRTGEKVFLECVQDMDHENMFWYRQDPGLGLRLIYFSYDVKMKEKGDIPEGYSVSREKKERFSLILESASTNQTSMYLCASSLSPARTGTTEAFFGQGTRLTVV.

This sequence joins TRBV3-1 (or the pseudogene TRBV3-2) and TRBJ2-2; the D is unclear. Germline-derived CDR1 and CDR2 are LGHDT and YNNKEL (reference sequence). The V end lost 0 bases, the J end lost 9 bases, and 5 bases lay between the germline ends. The CDR3 is 12 residues long. CDR3 bases: TGTGCCAGCAGCCAAGATTTTAGGGAGCTGTTTTTT. This translates into CASSQDFRELFF.

Worth noting for this clone: This CDR3 is also generated by other DNA sequences in the sample. The J gene is TRBJ2-1, the V gene TRBV5-1; D not resolved. Germline CDR1 reads SGHRS; CDR2 reads YFSETQ. This CDR3 is built from 14 residues. V lost 4 bases to trimming and J lost 0 bases, with 8 bases between them. DNA for the CDR3: TGCGCCAGCAGCGGGCAGGCCTCCTACAATGAGCAGTTCTTC. This encodes CASSGQASYNEQFF.

This sequence joins TRBV19 and TRBJ1-1; 7 nucleotides line up with TRBD1. Trimming removed 4 bases from V and 0 bases from J; junction bases left unmatched: 5. Germline V gene lookup returns CDR1 LNHDA and CDR2 SQIVND (reference sequence). The CDR3 covers 15 residues. The CDR3 DNA is TGTGCCAGTAGTACGTCCAGGGGGTTGAACACTGAAGCTTTCTTT. Translation gives CASSTSRGLNTEAFF.